Below, 21 T cell receptor beta chains from the same sample are listed, as sequenced in a study of blood T cell repertoires in COVID-19. Some clones are missing from TCRdb's copy, which holds only in-frame ones; the method was immunoSEQ multiplex PCR. In the table there are some 40,000 clones, 75% to 90% of which are singletons. The sequencing input was peripheral blood. The receptors here all came from a man in his 70s with acute or convalescent COVID-19.

The chain joins TRBV28 to TRBJ1-2; 9 bases are shared with TRBD1. The CDR3 loop spans 18 amino acids. With V trimmed by 4 bases and J by 4 bases, 16 bases remained unmatched. Per germline, CDR1 MDHEN and CDR2 SYDVKM. Here the CDR3 DNA reads TGTGCCAGCAGTTCTTCCTCACTATCACAGGGGGCCACCTATGGCTACACCTTC. Protein product: CASSSSSLSQGATYGYTF.

The rearrangement joins TRBV28 to TRBJ1-4; a possible D gene is TRBD1 (5 bases). CDR3 length: 17 residues. V was cut by 6 bases and J by 4 bases, with 21 bases left in between. CDR1 and CDR2 (germline): MDHEN, SYDVKM. The CDR3 region is CASSPRGVLSINEKLFF. CDR3 DNA: TGTGCCAGCAGCCCACGGGGGGTCCTTTCTATTAATGAAAAACTGTTTTTT. Together with reference TRBV28 and TRBJ1-4, the CDR3 gives the full variable domain: DVKVTQSSRYLVKRTGEKVFLECVQDMDHENMFWYRQDPGLGLRLIYFSYDVKMKEKGDIPEGYSVSREKKERFSLILESASTNQTSMYLCASSPRGVLSINEKLFFGSGTQLSVL.

This chain joins TRBV3-1 (or the pseudogene TRBV3-2) and TRBJ2-1; 13 nucleotides align to TRBD2. The CDR3 has 16 amino acids. The J segment lost 6 bases and the V segment lost 3 bases, leaving 5 bases of the junction unmatched. Germline V gives CDR1 LGHDT, CDR2 YNNKEL (reference sequence). The CDR3: CASSQGLAGRRNEQFF. The CDR3 bases are TGTGCCAGCAGCCAGGGACTAGCGGGAAGACGCAATGAGCAGTTCTTC.

The V gene is TRBV6-2 or TRBV6-3, the J gene TRBJ2-3, with 9 bases that match TRBD2. With V trimmed by 2 bases and J by 2 bases, 8 bases remained unmatched. Germline assignment: CDR1 MNHEY and CDR2 SVGEGT. The CDR3 has 17 amino acids. DNA for the CDR3: TGTGCCAGCAGTTACCCTTCTAGCGGGGCTTACACAGATACGCAGTATTTT. Translation: CASSYPSSGAYTDTQYF.

The chain couples TRBV6-2 or TRBV6-3 to TRBJ1-4; D gene unclear. The germline gives CDR1 MNHEY, CDR2 SVGEGT. This CDR3 region has 17 residues. V gave up 6 bases and J gave up 4 bases, with 21 bases separating them. The CDR3 DNA reads as TGTGCCAGCAGCCAACCCCAACGACTCGTCATTAATGAAAAACTGTTTTTT. Its translation is CASSQPQRLVINEKLFF.

This clone turned up a few times. The CDR3 DNA reads as TGCAGCGTTGAACGACAGTACTATGGCTACACCTTC. It specifies CSVERQYYGYTF. The V call is TRBV29-1, the J call TRBJ1-2; D is perhaps TRBD1 (5 bases). With 2 bases removed from V and 3 bases from J, the gap between germline ends came to 7 bases. CDR3 size: 12 residues. Germline CDR1 SQVTM, CDR2 ANQGSEA.

This clone appeared once. The V and J genes are TRBV29-1 and TRBJ1-5, with D perhaps matching TRBD1 (5 bases). Germline V lookup: CDR1 SQVTM, CDR2 ANQGSEA. The V and J ends lost 6 bases and 3 bases respectively, with 12 bases between them. This CDR3 has 13 residues. The CDR3 bases are TGCAGCGTCGTGTCAGGGTCCAATCAGCCCCAGCATTTT. It translates to CSVVSGSNQPQHF.

The chain carries TRBV3-1 (or the pseudogene TRBV3-2) and TRBJ2-5; the match to TRBD2 covers 9 bases. CDR3 length equals 15 residues. CDR1 and CDR2 (germline): LGHDT, YNNKEL (reference sequence). V dropped 4 bases and J dropped 3; count of bases not matched to a gene: 6. CDR3: CASSLSTSGKETQYF. The CDR3 DNA sequence: TGTGCCAGCAGCCTATCGACTAGCGGAAAAGAGACCCAGTACTTC.

The chain couples TRBV18 to TRBJ2-5; 10 bases fit TRBD2. Germline V lookup: CDR1 KGHSH, CDR2 LQKENI. This CDR3 is 17 amino acids long. Trimming removed 1 base from V and 4 bases from J; junction bases left unmatched: 9. The DNA for the CDR3 is TGTGCCAGCTCACCACTAGCCCAGCGGGAGGGGCTAGAGACCCAGTACTTC. Encoded protein: CASSPLAQREGLETQYF.

The chain employs TRBV7-2 and TRBJ1-2; D perhaps matches TRBD1 (6 bases). CDR1 and CDR2 from the germline V gene are SGHTA and FQGNSA. Trimming cost V 5 bases and J 4 bases, with 14 bases left between them. The CDR3 covers 14 residues. DNA of the CDR3: TGTGCCAGCAGCCCATTTATAGGGGGCTATGGCTACACCTTC. Protein: CASSPFIGGYGYTF.

The V call is TRBV20-1, the J call TRBJ2-1, with TRBD2 as a possible D gene (6 bases). Trimming removed 3 bases at V and 5 bases at J, with 14 bases between. From germline, CDR1 is DFQATT and CDR2 SNEGSKA (reference sequence). This CDR3 is 14 amino acids long. The CDR3 here is CSASRIERDNEQFF. The CDR3 DNA reads TGCAGTGCTAGTCGAATTGAGCGGGACAATGAGCAGTTCTTC.

V gene TRBV28 combines with J gene TRBJ2-2; TRBD1 aligns across 8 bases. The germline V gene has CDR1 MDHEN and CDR2 SYDVKM. J was trimmed by 3 bases and V by 3 bases; bases with no gene match: 3. This CDR3 contains 15 residues. The CDR3 coding sequence is TGTGCCAGCAGTTTCGCGACAGGGGACACCGGGGAGCTGTTTTTT. Translation gives CASSFATGDTGELFF.

This sequence joins TRBV24-1 and TRBJ1-2; D possibly corresponds to TRBD1 (6 bases). The V gene's germline CDR1 is KGHDR and CDR2 SFDVKD. CDR3 size: 16 residues. V was trimmed by 2 bases and J by 5 bases, leaving 17 bases between them. In nucleotides, the CDR3 is TGTGCCACCAGTGATTCCACCGCAGACAGGCTATATGGCTACACCTTC. Translated, it gives CATSDSTADRLYGYTF.

Only one count was recorded for this clone. V is TRBV4-2 and J is TRBJ1-1; tentatively, D is TRBD1 (5 bases). Germline values: CDR1 LGHNA, CDR2 YNFKEQ. This CDR3 comprises 14 residues. The germline V and J ends were trimmed by 0 bases and 11 bases, with 16 bases remaining between them. CDR3 loop: CASSQDLRAGMAFF. DNA for the CDR3: TGTGCCAGCAGCCAAGATCTTAGGGCAGGGATGGCTTTCTTT.

The chain recombines TRBV15 with TRBJ1-6; 7 bases fit TRBD1. This CDR3 contains 14 residues. CDR1 LNHNV and CDR2 YYDKDF come from the germline V gene (reference sequence). J lost 6 bases, V lost 5 bases, and 4 bases had no gene match. CDR3 coding DNA: TGTGCCACCAGCTCCCGGGACAGTAATTCACCCCTCCACTTT. This codes for CATSSRDSNSPLHF.

Comment on this clone: An end of the junction differs from the germline gene, which may be a read error. The genes are TRBV2 and TRBJ2-7; the match to TRBD2 covers 10 bases. The CDR3 covers 16 residues. CDR1 and CDR2 from the germline V gene are SNHLY and FYNNEI. DNA for the CDR3: TGTGCCAGTAGTGGGAGTAGCGGGAGGTTCACCTACGAGCAGTACTTC. Encoded protein: CASSGSSGRFTYEQYF.

The chain has TRBV2 and TRBJ2-6; 9 nucleotides agree with TRBD1. Losses at the gene ends were 8 bases for V and 0 bases for J; bases not matched to a gene: 5. Germline values: CDR1 SNHLY, CDR2 FYNNEI. CDR3 size: 16 residues. The CDR3 here is CASEGQGGSGANVLTF. The CDR3 DNA follows: TGTGCCAGCGAGGGACAGGGAGGCTCTGGGGCCAACGTCCTGACTTTC.

The V call is TRBV5-1, the J call TRBJ2-7, with TRBD2 matching 10 bases. Per germline, CDR1 SGHRS and CDR2 YFSETQ. Trimming took 5 bases from V and 5 from J; bases not matched to a gene: 13. The CDR3 is 16 residues long. The DNA of the CDR3 is TGCGCCAGCAGTTTACTAGCGGGATCTAGGACGGACGAGCAGTACTTC. Its protein is CASSLLAGSRTDEQYF.

The V and J genes are TRBV6-2 or TRBV6-3 and TRBJ2-1; D call uncertain. The CDR3 is 12 amino acids. Germline assignment: CDR1 MNHEY and CDR2 SVGEGT. V was clipped by 4 bases and J by 6 bases, with 7 bases between them. CDR3: CASSSRSNEQFF. CDR3 bases: TGTGCCAGCAGTTCTAGGAGCAATGAGCAGTTCTTC.

The chain employs TRBV18 and TRBJ1-2; D is ambiguous. The CDR3 is 16 amino acids. V was cut by 3 bases and J by 4 bases, with 18 bases left in between. Germline V gene lookup returns CDR1 KGHSH and CDR2 LQKENI. This CDR3 reads CASSPSGQSRGYGYTF. CDR3 DNA sequence: TGTGCCAGCTCACCCTCCGGGCAATCGCGGGGCTATGGCTACACCTTC.

The chain has TRBV24-1 and TRBJ2-3; tentative D call: TRBD1 (6 bases). V was shortened by 2 bases and J by 5 bases, with 13 bases between the two germline ends. Germline V CDR1 and CDR2: KGHDR, SFDVKD. The CDR3 has 15 amino acids. CDR3 nucleotide sequence: TGTGCCACCAGTGATTCGAGGGGGTTTGGAGATACGCAGTATTTT. It encodes CATSDSRGFGDTQYF.